These 16 T cell receptor beta chains share one sample of origin, sequenced in a study of T cells after yellow fever vaccination. TCRdb passed the 5' RACE reads through MiXCR, listing each CDR3 protein once. The profile covers 350,000 to 550,000 distinct CDR3 sequences, with under 20% appearing a single time and roughly a sixth taken by the ten largest. The material was PBMCs, obtained before the yellow fever booster vaccination. The receptor set was obtained from a man aged 18 to 30 who received the YFV17D yellow fever vaccine.

This clonotype was detected a few times. The J gene is TRBJ1-1, the V gene TRBV7-9; D remains ambiguous. V was clipped by 2 bases and J by 1 base, with 5 bases between them. The CDR3 runs to 13 residues. Germline loops: CDR1 SEHNR, CDR2 FQNEAQ (reference sequence). This CDR3 is CASSLYTNTEAFF. The DNA of the CDR3 is TGTGCCAGCAGCTTATACACGAACACTGAAGCTTTCTTT.

This clonotype was picked up a small number of times. This chain connects TRBV12-3 or TRBV12-4 to TRBJ1-1, with unresolved D. The CDR3 has 10 amino acids. Trimming removed 3 bases at V and 10 bases at J, with 6 bases between. This CDR3 is CASSLYVAFF. The CDR3 coding sequence is TGTGCCAGCAGTTTGTACGTAGCTTTCTTT.

The CDR3 here is CASSAQPTSGGTDTQYF. As DNA, the CDR3 is TGTGCCAGCAGCGCACAGCCGACTAGCGGGGGCACAGATACGCAGTATTTT. This chain joins TRBV7-2 and TRBJ2-3; the match to TRBD2 covers 11 bases. The germline V gene encodes CDR1 SGHTA and CDR2 FQGNSA. This CDR3 comprises 17 residues. The V segment lost 5 bases and the J segment 1 base; nucleotides outside the gene matches: 8.

This clonotype came up a few times. The chain carries TRBV20-1 and TRBJ1-4; tentatively, D is TRBD1 (6 bases). Germline CDR1 DFQATT, CDR2 SNEGSKA (reference sequence). The V end lost 3 bases, the J end lost 8 bases, and 16 bases lay between the germline ends. The CDR3 has 14 residues. The CDR3 bases are TGCAGTGCTAGGGAACAGGGTGCCACGGAAAAACTGTTTTTT. This codes for CSAREQGATEKLFF.

This chain joins TRBV7-7 and TRBJ2-2, with a weak D call TRBD2 (6 bases). The length of the CDR3 is 14 residues. Trimming removed 1 base at V and 5 bases at J, with 8 bases between. Germline V gene sequence: CDR1 SSHAT, CDR2 FNYEAQ (reference sequence). The CDR3 DNA is TGTGCCAGCAGCTTAGACGGAGGGACCGGGGAGCTGTTTTTT. Amino acid sequence: CASSLDGGTGELFF.

This clonotype was counted many times. V gene TRBV28 combines with J gene TRBJ2-5; no reliable D call. Germline V CDR1 and CDR2: MDHEN, SYDVKM. The CDR3 runs 12 residues. V lost 4 bases, J lost 11 bases, and 14 bases lay in between. The CDR3 here is CASSSAGEIQYF. The DNA of the CDR3 is TGTGCCAGCAGTTCCGCCGGAGAAATACAGTACTTC. Full variable domain (remainder filled in from reference TRBV28 and TRBJ2-5): DVKVTQSSRYLVKRTGEKVFLECVQDMDHENMFWYRQDPGLGLRLIYFSYDVKMKEKGDIPEGYSVSREKKERFSLILESASTNQTSMYLCASSSAGEIQYFGPGTRLLVL.

This clonotype was counted between two and nine times. V is TRBV18 and J is TRBJ1-3; a weak D match, TRBD1 (6 bases). The CDR3 contains 16 residues. CDR1 KGHSH and CDR2 LQKENI come from the germline V gene. V dropped 1 base and J dropped 1 base, with 11 bases sitting between them. CDR3 coding DNA: TGTGCCAGCTCACCACGGGCCGACAGGTCTGGAAACACCATATATTTT. Its translation: CASSPRADRSGNTIYF.

This clonotype has just a few counts. CDR3 sequence: CASSFWKDTQYF. The CDR3 DNA is TGTGCCAGCAGTTTCTGGAAAGATACGCAGTATTTT. The V call is TRBV12-3 or TRBV12-4, the J call TRBJ2-3; D not certain. The CDR3 is 12 amino acids. Trimming left V 3 bases short and J 5 bases short, with 6 bases between.

This clonotype has a handful of counts. This rearrangement joins TRBV6-1 to TRBJ2-3; TRBD2 aligns across 7 bases. With V trimmed by 6 bases and J by 5 bases, 8 bases remained unmatched. Germline V lookup: CDR1 MNHNS, CDR2 SASEGT. The CDR3 consists of 14 residues. The CDR3 DNA is TGTGCCAGCAGCGTGTGGGGAGGGGAAGATACGCAGTATTTT. Amino acids: CASSVWGGEDTQYF.

A few counts support this clonotype. The chain combines TRBV7-9 with TRBJ2-5, with 7 positions matching TRBD2. The junction had 7 bases not matched to a gene; V was cut back by 1 base and J by 5 bases. Germline values: CDR1 SEHNR, CDR2 FQNEAQ (reference sequence). This CDR3 spans 15 amino acids. The CDR3 loop is CASSLEGPRGETQYF. CDR3 nucleotide sequence: TGTGCCAGCAGCTTAGAAGGTCCGCGGGGGGAGACCCAGTACTTC.

There are a few counts of this clonotype. J is TRBJ1-5 and V is TRBV9; D gene ambiguous. CDR3 length: 15 residues. CDR1 SGDLS and CDR2 YYNGEE come from the germline V gene. Trimming removed 4 bases at V and 0 bases at J, with 11 bases between. In nucleotides, the CDR3 is TGTGCCAGCAGCATCGACGGTTATAGCAATCAGCCCCAGCATTTT. Translation gives CASSIDGYSNQPQHF.

V is TRBV5-1 and J is TRBJ2-1, with 8 bases fitting TRBD2. Germline V gene sequence: CDR1 SGHRS, CDR2 YFSETQ. Germline trimming cut 4 bases from V and 7 bases from J; bases unmatched to any gene: 10. The CDR3 length is 15 residues. Here the CDR3 DNA reads TGCGCCAGCAGCCCAGAAAGCCAGCGGGGGAATGAGCAGTTCTTC. The encoded protein is CASSPESQRGNEQFF.

This clonotype was observed a handful of times. The rearrangement links TRBV29-1 to TRBJ2-3, with 9 nucleotides matching TRBD2. The CDR3 has 15 residues. V was pared by 3 bases and J by 2 bases, with 6 bases of the junction left unmatched. Germline V lookup: CDR1 SQVTM, CDR2 ANQGSEA. The DNA of the CDR3 is TGCAGCGTTGATCCCAGCGGGGGGCTCACAGATACGCAGTATTTT. Amino acids: CSVDPSGGLTDTQYF.

There are a few counts of this clonotype. The V call is TRBV4-2, the J call TRBJ2-2; TRBD1 is a possible D gene (5 bases). The ends were cut back, 4 bases at V and 0 bases at J, with 15 bases in the middle. Germline V gene lookup returns CDR1 LGHNA and CDR2 YNFKEQ. This CDR3 spans 17 amino acids. DNA of the CDR3: TGTGCCAGCAGCCGAAGAGAATCAGGGTCGAACACCGGGGAGCTGTTTTTT. Translation gives CASSRRESGSNTGELFF.

The chain has TRBV7-6 and TRBJ1-2; 10 bases fit TRBD1. V lost 5 bases and J lost 6; bases outside the gene matches: 12. The V gene's germline CDR1 is SGHVS and CDR2 FNYEAQ. This CDR3 has 16 residues. CDR3 in amino acids: CASSERPLTGGDGYTF. Written as DNA, the CDR3 is TGTGCCAGCAGCGAAAGACCCCTGACAGGGGGCGATGGCTACACCTTC.

The chain has TRBV7-9 and TRBJ2-2; D is unresolved. This CDR3 is 12 amino acids long. The germline gives CDR1 SEHNR, CDR2 FQNEAQ (reference sequence). V lost 1 base and J 9 bases, leaving 6 bases between the germline ends. CDR3 DNA: TGTGCCAGCAGCTTAGAGTACCGGGAGCTGTTTTTT. It translates to CASSLEYRELFF.